One sample yielded the 10 T cell receptor beta chains listed below, sequenced in a study of T cell responses to AZD1222 COVID-19 vaccine. Profiled with immunoSEQ multiplex PCR; TCRdb holds only in-frame clones, not every one. The table has around 200,000 clones, roughly 92% seen once; the top ten hold more than 1.5%. Source: peripheral blood, taken 28 days after the second AZD1222 dose. The receptor source for this set is an adult who received the AZD1222 COVID-19 vaccine.

The chain recombines TRBV13 with TRBJ2-2; D unresolved. The CDR3 is 16 amino acids. Germline V gene data show CDR1 as PRHDT and CDR2 as FYEKMQ (reference sequence). Trimming pared 6 bases from V and 6 bases from J, leaving 20 bases between. CDR3 sequence: CASRQLATGQPGELFF. The CDR3, as DNA: TGTGCCAGCAGGCAACTCGCGACCGGGCAACCCGGGGAGCTGTTTTTT.

The DNA of the CDR3 is TGTGCCAGCAGTGAACAGGGGGGGCCTGGAAACACCATATATTTT. Translation: CASSEQGGPGNTIYF. The rearrangement links TRBV6-1 to TRBJ1-3; 7 bases are a match to TRBD1. V trimming: 2 bases; J trimming: 2 bases; junction bases outside the gene matches: 3. Germline CDR1 is MNHNS and CDR2 is SASEGT. CDR3 length: 15 residues.

The rearrangement links TRBV6-1 to TRBJ2-7; D is undetermined. The CDR3 sequence is 15 residues long. Trimming took off 2 bases at V and 4 bases at J, with 15 bases between the two ends. Germline CDR1 MNHNS, CDR2 SASEGT. CDR3 nucleotides: TGTGCCAGCAGTGAACTAAGCGCCGGATTTTACGAGCAGTACTTC. This codes for CASSELSAGFYEQYF.

J is TRBJ2-3 and V is TRBV28; no clear D gene. V gave up 4 bases and J gave up 0 bases, with 8 bases separating them. This CDR3 has 14 amino acids. Germline values: CDR1 MDHEN, CDR2 SYDVKM. The CDR3 is CASSSASSTDTQYF. For the CDR3, the DNA is TGTGCCAGCAGTTCCGCGAGTAGCACAGATACGCAGTATTTT.

The chain has TRBV4-3 and TRBJ2-7, with no clear D. This CDR3 is built from 16 residues. V was shortened by 1 base and J by 0 bases, with 13 bases between the two germline ends. Germline lookup yields CDR1 LGHNA and CDR2 YSLEER. This chain's CDR3 is CASSQVLSALSYEQYF. Written as DNA, the CDR3 is TGCGCCAGCAGCCAAGTCCTTTCAGCACTCTCCTACGAGCAGTACTTC.

The V and J genes are TRBV6-4 and TRBJ1-2; 8 nucleotides match TRBD1. Trimming at V came to 3 bases and at J to 7 bases, leaving 4 bases not matched to a gene. The CDR3 runs 13 residues. The germline gives CDR1 MRHNA, CDR2 SNTAGT. CDR3 in DNA: TGTGCCAGCAGTGAAACAGGGGGTTTTGGCTACACCTTC. Its protein product is CASSETGGFGYTF.

Note on this clone: The sample has other DNA sequences that encode this CDR3 too. This chain connects TRBV3-1 (or the pseudogene TRBV3-2) to TRBJ1-1; D not certain. V was pared by 1 base and J by 1 base, with 1 base between. The CDR3 sequence is 12 residues long. CDR1 and CDR2 from the germline V gene are LGHDT and YNNKEL (reference sequence). The CDR3, as DNA: TGTGCCAGCAGCCAAGCGAACACTGAAGCTTTCTTT. This gives the protein CASSQANTEAFF.

The chain couples TRBV27 to TRBJ1-5, with no clear D. The length of the CDR3 is 14 residues. Deletions cut 2 bases from V and 5 bases from J, with 10 bases between. Germline CDR1 and CDR2: MNHEY and SMNVEV (reference sequence). The chain's CDR3 is CASSLRGIHQPQHF. The CDR3 DNA sequence: TGTGCCAGCAGTTTACGAGGAATCCATCAGCCCCAGCATTTT.

CDR3 nucleotides: TGTGCCAGCAGTTCAGCCCCCGCAGCTAATGAAAAACTGTTTTTT. It encodes CASSSAPAANEKLFF. The chain is built from TRBV3-1 (or the pseudogene TRBV3-2) and TRBJ1-4; D is unclear. Germline values: CDR1 LGHDT, CDR2 YNNKEL (reference sequence). V gave up 6 bases and J gave up 3 bases, with 14 bases separating them. The CDR3 has 15 residues.

The chain combines TRBV4-1 with TRBJ2-1, with unresolved D. The CDR3 has 17 amino acids. Germline V gene lookup returns CDR1 MGHRA and CDR2 YSYEKL. V lost 0 bases to trimming and J lost 3 bases, with 15 bases between them. The CDR3 coding sequence is TGCGCCAGCAGCCAAGATCCATCCACCAACCTCTACAATGAGCAGTTCTTC. Protein sequence: CASSQDPSTNLYNEQFF.